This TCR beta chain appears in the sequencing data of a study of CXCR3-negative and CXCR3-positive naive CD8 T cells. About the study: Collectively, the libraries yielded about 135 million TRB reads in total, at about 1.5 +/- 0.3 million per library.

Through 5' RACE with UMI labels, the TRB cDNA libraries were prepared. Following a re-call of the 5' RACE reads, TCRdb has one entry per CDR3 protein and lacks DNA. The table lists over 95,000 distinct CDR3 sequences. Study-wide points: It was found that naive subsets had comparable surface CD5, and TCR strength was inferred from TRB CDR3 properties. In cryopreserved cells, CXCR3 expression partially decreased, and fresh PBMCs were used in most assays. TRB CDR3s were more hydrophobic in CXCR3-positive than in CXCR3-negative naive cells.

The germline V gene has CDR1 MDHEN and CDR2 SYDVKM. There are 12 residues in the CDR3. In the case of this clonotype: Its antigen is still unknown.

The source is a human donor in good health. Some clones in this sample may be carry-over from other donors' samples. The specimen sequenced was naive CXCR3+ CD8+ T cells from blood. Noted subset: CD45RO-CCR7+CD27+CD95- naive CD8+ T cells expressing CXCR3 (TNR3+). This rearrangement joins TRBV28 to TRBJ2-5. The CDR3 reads CATKTFDQTQYF.